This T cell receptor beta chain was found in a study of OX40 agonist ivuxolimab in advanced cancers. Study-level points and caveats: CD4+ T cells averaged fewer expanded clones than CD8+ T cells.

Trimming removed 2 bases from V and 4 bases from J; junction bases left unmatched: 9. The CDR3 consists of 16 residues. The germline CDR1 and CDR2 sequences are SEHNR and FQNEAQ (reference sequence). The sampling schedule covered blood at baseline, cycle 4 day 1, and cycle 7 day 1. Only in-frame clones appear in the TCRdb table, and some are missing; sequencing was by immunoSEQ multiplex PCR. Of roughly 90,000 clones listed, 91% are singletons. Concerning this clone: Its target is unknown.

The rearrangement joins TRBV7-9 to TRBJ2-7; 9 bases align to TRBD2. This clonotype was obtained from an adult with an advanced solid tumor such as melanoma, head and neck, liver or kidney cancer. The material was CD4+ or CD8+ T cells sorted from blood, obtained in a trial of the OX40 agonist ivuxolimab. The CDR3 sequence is CASSLTYGSGSYEQYF. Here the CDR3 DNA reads TGTGCCAGCAGCTTAACTTACGGTAGCGGGAGTTACGAGCAGTACTTC. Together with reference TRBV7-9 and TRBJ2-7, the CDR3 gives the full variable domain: DTGVSQNPRHKITKRGQNVTFRCDPISEHNRLYWYRQTLGQGPEFLTYFQNEAQLEKSRLLSDRFSAERPKGSFSTLEIQRTEQGDSAMYLCASSLTYGSGSYEQYFGPGTRLTVT.